The following is a T cell receptor (beta chain) sequence with its context. The antigen is undetermined. V gave up 6 bases and J gave up 2 bases, with 19 bases separating them. CDR1 and CDR2 (germline): MNHNS, SASEGT. The CDR3 is 16 amino acids. The record originates from a study of T cells after yellow fever vaccination. Whole-study context: Low-cell-number fractions were prepared with SMART-Seq v4 Ultra Low Input.

Broader study findings: Overlap between CD4 and CD8 compartments was detected for a small share of clonotypes. Most clones from primary vaccination were detected again post-booster (around 96% CD4, 88% CD8).

TCR cDNA was made by 5'RACE template switching, adding a universal primer site and UMIs. TCRdb reprocessed the 5' RACE reads via MiXCR and lists one record per CDR3 protein. The table includes roughly 310,000 distinct CDR3 sequences, over 8% detected once. This chain connects TRBV6-1 to TRBJ1-1; the D is unclear. The starting material was PBMCs, obtained on the day of the first yellow fever vaccination. The TCR was taken from a man aged 18 to 35 who received the YFV17D yellow fever vaccine. CDR3 DNA sequence: TGTGCCAGCAGATCCCAGAACCGACCCACTAACACTGAAGCTTTCTTT. Its translation is CASRSQNRPTNTEAFF.